This is a list of T cell receptor beta chains from one sample in a study of early T cells in non-severe SARS-CoV-2 infection. MiXCR was run by TCRdb on the 5' RACE reads, yielding one entry per CDR3 protein. The sample includes tens of thousands of distinct CDR3 sequences, 14% to 15% seen only once; the top ten take around 5.8%. The sample taken for sequencing was whole blood. Source of these receptors: an adult who was a healthcare worker with PCR-confirmed SARS-CoV-2 infection or an uninfected control (not recorded which). Each CDR3 is given with its conserved first and last residue. A D gene is named only where the DNA matches it firmly. The size entry is marked missing in some rows and otherwise reads once, few, many or a size class.

J gene | V gene | D gene | clone size | CDR3 protein | CDR3 DNA
TRBJ1-4 | TRBV6-5 | TRBD1 | many | CASGGQANEKLFF | TGTGCCAGCGGCGGACAGGCTAATGAAAAACTGTTTTTT
TRBJ1-1 | TRBV11-2 | NA | few | CASSLEMGGTEAFF | TGTGCCAGCAGCTTAGAGATGGGCGGCACTGAAGCTTTCTTT
TRBJ2-3 | TRBV5-1 | TRBD1 | many | CASSFGQGGPDTQYF | TGCGCCAGCAGCTTCGGACAGGGGGGACCAGATACGCAGTATTTT
TRBJ1-1 | TRBV7-9 | NA | many | CASSLAGRRFVSRTEAFF | TGTGCCAGCAGCTTAGCCGGACGGCGGTTCGTGAGTCGCACTGAAGCTTTCTTT
TRBJ1-1 | TRBV28 | NA | NA | CASRYIGNTEAFF | TGTGCCAGCAGGTATATTGGCAACACTGAAGCTTTCTTT
TRBJ2-3 | TRBV4-3 | NA | NA | CASSRGIAEISTDTQYF | TGCGCCAGCAGCCGGGGTATAGCGGAAATAAGCACAGATACGCAGTATTTT
TRBJ2-7 | TRBV20-1 | NA | many | CSARPSGHLYEQYF | TGCAGTGCTAGGCCTTCGGGCCATCTCTACGAGCAGTACTTC
TRBJ2-7 | TRBV6-2/TRBV6-3 | NA | few | CASKGGTDRPNEQYF | TGTGCCAGCAAGGGTGGGACCGATCGACCGAACGAGCAGTACTTC
TRBJ2-1 | TRBV7-2 | TRBD2 | NA | CASRPSGLLENEQFF | TGTGCCAGCAGACCTAGCGGGCTTTTGGAAAATGAGCAGTTCTTC
TRBJ2-7 | TRBV28 | NA | NA | CASTRGSYEQYF | TGTGCCAGCACCCGAGGAAGCTACGAGCAGTACTTC
TRBJ2-7 | TRBV14 | NA | NA | CASSQDKATFSYEQYF | TGTGCCAGCAGCCAAGACAAGGCCACCTTCTCCTACGAGCAGTACTTC
TRBJ1-6 | TRBV2 | NA | few | CASSGRVTSPLHF | TGTGCCAGCTCCGGGAGGGTAACCTCACCCCTCCACTTT
TRBJ2-7 | TRBV4-2 | NA | NA | CASSQDYGSYEQYF | TGTGCCAGCAGCCAAGATTATGGAAGCTACGAGCAGTACTTC
TRBJ2-1 | TRBV6-5 | TRBD2 | NA | CASSYAVGRAHDEQFF | TGTGCCAGCAGTTACGCTGTCGGGAGGGCACATGATGAGCAGTTCTTC
TRBJ1-3 | TRBV5-1 | NA | few | CASSKTVSGNTIYF | TGCGCCAGCAGCAAGACAGTCTCTGGAAACACCATATATTTT
TRBJ2-1 | TRBV7-9 | NA | many | CASSLVGAALDEQFF | TGTGCCAGCAGCTTAGTTGGGGCGGCCCTCGATGAGCAGTTCTTC
TRBJ2-7 | TRBV5-1 | NA | few | CASSLDASSGEQYF | TGCGCCAGCAGCTTGGATGCTAGTTCTGGCGAGCAGTACTTC
TRBJ2-5 | TRBV12-5 | NA | many | CASGFPTSSETQYF | TGTGCTAGTGGTTTCCCAACTAGTTCCGAGACCCAGTACTTC
TRBJ1-2 | TRBV6-2/TRBV6-3 | NA | many | CASSSTRDATFYGYTF | TGTGCCAGCAGCTCGACCAGGGACGCTACCTTTTATGGCTACACCTTC
TRBJ2-1 | TRBV7-2 | NA | few | CASRAGADYNEQFF | TGTGCCAGCAGGGCCGGGGCGGACTACAATGAGCAGTTCTTC